The 2 T cell receptor beta chains listed next were all sequenced from one sample in a study of T cell changes during pregnancy in multiple sclerosis. Profiled with immunoSEQ multiplex PCR; TCRdb holds only in-frame clones, not every one. The sample lists around 30,000 clones, 90% seen once, with around 0.62% in the top ten. Sequences were derived from CD4+ T cells from peripheral blood mononuclear cells, sampled in the third trimester of pregnancy. The source is a female donor in good health, enrolled as a control in a pregnancy study.

A note on this clone: Compared with germline, one end of the junction differs, possibly owing to a read error. This sample includes further DNA sequences coding for the same CDR3. This sequence joins TRBV7-2 and TRBJ2-7, with D possibly being TRBD2 (5 bases). Germline CDR1 SGHTA, CDR2 FQGNSA. This CDR3 is built from 15 residues. The CDR3 spells CASTREASWSYEQYF. The DNA for the CDR3 is TGCGCCAGCACCCGAGAGGCTAGCTGGTCCTACGAGCAGTACTTC.

The V and J genes are TRBV19 and TRBJ1-4; 7 positions match TRBD1. The CDR3 consists of 15 residues. From germline, CDR1 is LNHDA and CDR2 SQIVND (reference sequence). V was clipped by 7 bases and J by 0 bases; unmatched bases: 5. The CDR3 DNA follows: TGTGCCAGTATCCGAACAGGGGCAACTAATGAAAAACTGTTTTTT. Residues: CASIRTGATNEKLFF.